These 18 T cell receptor beta chains share one sample of origin, sequenced in a study of metastatic and nonmetastatic thyroid tumors. TCRdb reprocessed the PCR reads using MiXCR. The table lists over 20,000 clones, 20% to 30% of them singletons, with around 19% in the top ten. No treatment had been given to any patient before thyroid surgery. The specimen sequenced was blood. Receptors were obtained from a male donor with papillary thyroid cancer or a benign thyroid nodule (not recorded which). Some clones in this sample may be carry-over from other donors' samples.

About this clone: A junction end diverges from the germline sequence, so it may reflect a read error. This chain uses TRBV7-2 with TRBJ1-3; D unclear. Germline V gene data show CDR1 as SGHTA and CDR2 as FQGNSA. The CDR3 is 14 residues long. CDR3 bases: TGTGCCAGCAGCTTACTGGGGTTTGGTAACAACATATATTTT. This translates into CASSLLGFGNNIYF.

In its sample, this clone ranks as medium-sized (0.01 to 0.1%). This rearrangement joins TRBV6-5 to TRBJ2-1; 11 bases match TRBD2. Unmatched junction bases numbered 15, after V lost 6 bases and J lost 5 bases. CDR1 is MNHEY, CDR2 SVGAGI, per germline. This CDR3 is 18 amino acids long. The CDR3 spells CASRRGLAERRMDNEQFF. CDR3 sequence (DNA): TGTGCCAGCAGGAGGGGACTAGCGGAGAGGCGGATGGACAATGAGCAGTTCTTC.

This chain connects TRBV6-1 to TRBJ1-3; 7 positions match TRBD1. Germline lookup yields CDR1 MNHNS and CDR2 SASEGT. The CDR3 contains 13 residues. After removal of 6 bases from V and 5 bases from J, the junction contained 4 bases not matched to a gene. The CDR3 sequence is CASRQGQRNTIYF. CDR3 DNA: TGTGCCAGCAGACAGGGGCAGAGAAACACCATATATTTT.

This clone was seen a handful of times. The chain joins TRBV6-4 to TRBJ2-1; 13 bases line up with TRBD2. V lost 4 bases and J lost 9; bases outside the gene matches: 6. The CDR3 length is 15 residues. CDR1 is MRHNA, CDR2 SNTAGT, per germline. CDR3 in amino acids: CASSATSGRAGEQFF. In DNA form, the CDR3 reads TGTGCCAGCAGTGCTACTAGCGGGAGGGCCGGTGAGCAGTTCTTC.

The sample holds many counts of this clone. Just one base apart from a much larger clone, this may be a read error. The rearrangement links TRBV20-1 to TRBJ1-4; D gene uncertain. CDR1 and CDR2 from the germline V gene are DFQATT and SNEGSKA (reference sequence). This CDR3 contains 13 residues. CDR3 in DNA: TGCGGTGCTAGGAGCAGTCTTAATGAAAAACTGTTTTTT. This codes for CGARSSLNEKLFF.

V and J are TRBV5-4 and TRBJ2-1; D might be TRBD2 (6 bases). This CDR3 spans 17 amino acids. The ends were cut back, 4 bases at V and 4 bases at J, with 21 bases in the middle. Germline CDR1 SGHNT, CDR2 YYREEE (reference sequence). CDR3 in amino acids: CASSMALDSGDYNEQFF. The CDR3 DNA is TGTGCCAGCAGCATGGCCCTTGATAGCGGAGATTACAATGAGCAGTTCTTC.

The sample holds many counts of this clone. The chain recombines TRBV7-9 with TRBJ1-1; no firm D call. In germline, CDR1 is SEHNR, CDR2 FQNEAQ (reference sequence). CDR3 length: 14 amino acids. Trimming cost V 3 bases and J 1 base, with 9 bases left between them. The CDR3 DNA is TGTGCCAGCAGCTTTGGCATGACGAACACTGAAGCTTTCTTT. As protein: CASSFGMTNTEAFF.

Within the sample, this clone is medium-sized. V is TRBV28 and J is TRBJ2-7; D is undetermined. Germline V lookup: CDR1 MDHEN, CDR2 SYDVKM. The germline V and J ends were trimmed by 6 bases and 1 base, with 13 bases remaining between them. This CDR3 comprises 14 residues. CDR3 loop: CASSTLSVSYEQYF. The CDR3 DNA sequence: TGTGCCAGCAGCACGCTGTCCGTTTCCTACGAGCAGTACTTC.

This clone was found many times. This rearrangement joins TRBV6-1 to TRBJ2-7, with 7 bases that match TRBD1. Germline V CDR1 and CDR2: MNHNS, SASEGT. The CDR3 contains 14 residues. J gave up 1 base and V 4 bases, and 4 bases lay outside the gene matches. CDR3 amino acids: CASSGQTGSYEQYF. CDR3 sequence (DNA): TGTGCCAGCAGTGGCCAGACAGGGTCCTACGAGCAGTACTTC.

This clone showed up just a few times. The CDR3 carries no conserved terminal phenylalanine or tryptophan, so it likely arises from a read error. The J gene is TRBJ2-6, the V gene TRBV16; TRBD2 is a possible D gene (6 bases). This CDR3 contains 15 residues. V dropped 4 bases and J dropped 1 base, with 8 bases sitting between them. The germline CDR1 and CDR2 sequences are KGHSY and FQNENV. This CDR3 reads CASSPGGSGANVLTS. Here the CDR3 DNA reads TGTGCCAGCAGCCCCGGGGGATCTGGGGCCAACGTCCTGACTTCC.

With respect to this clone: At one end the junction does not follow the germline gene, possibly because of a read error. This chain connects TRBV12-3 or TRBV12-4 to TRBJ2-2, with D perhaps TRBD1 (7 bases). The CDR3 loop spans 15 amino acids. CDR3 in DNA: TGTGCCAGCAGTTTGAGGCAGGGGGGACCCGGGGAGGTGTTTTTT. It codes for CASSLRQGGPGEVFF.

By sample share, this clone is medium-sized. The CDR3 sequence: CASSLGYGTLKVNEQYF. The DNA for the CDR3 is TGTGCCAGCAGTTTAGGGTACGGGACTCTCAAAGTCAACGAGCAGTACTTC. The chain has TRBV27 and TRBJ2-7; D might be TRBD2 (6 bases). Germline V gene lookup returns CDR1 MNHEY and CDR2 SMNVEV (reference sequence). V was clipped by 2 bases and J by 5 bases, with 22 bases between them. This CDR3 comprises 17 residues.

This chain uses TRBV5-1 with TRBJ2-1; D not certain. The CDR3 consists of 12 residues. Trimming removed 4 bases from V and 12 bases from J, with 14 bases in between. Germline lookup yields CDR1 SGHRS and CDR2 YFSETQ. The CDR3 region has the DNA TGCGCCAGCAGCATGGTTGCTGGTGGGCAGTTCTTC. This gives the protein CASSMVAGGQFF.

Note on this clone: Given the absence of the conserved phenylalanine or tryptophan at the CDR3 end, a read error is likely. J is TRBJ2-7 and V is TRBV7-9; the D gene is possibly TRBD2 (5 bases). CDR1 is SEHNR, CDR2 FQNEAQ, per germline (reference sequence). The CDR3 has 12 amino acids. Trimming removed 5 bases at V and 7 bases at J, with 12 bases between. The CDR3, as DNA: TGTGCCAGCAGCGCGGACTCAGCTGAGCAGTACCTC. Amino acids: CASSADSAEQYL.

This chain joins TRBV24-1 and TRBJ1-2; unclear D gene. The CDR3 loop spans 16 amino acids. Trimming shortened V by 3 bases and J by 5 bases, and 18 bases separated the two germline ends. Germline CDR1 reads KGHDR; CDR2 reads SFDVKD. CDR3 in DNA: TGTGCCACCAGTGATGATGCAGGTCCTTACCCATATGGCTACACCTTC. It encodes CATSDDAGPYPYGYTF.

The chain has TRBV24-1 and TRBJ1-2; D is undetermined. The CDR3 covers 11 residues. Germline V gene data show CDR1 as KGHDR and CDR2 as SFDVKD. V lost 4 bases and J lost 7, with 6 bases in between. The CDR3 DNA is TGTGCCACCAGTGACGGACGTGGCTACACCTTC. Amino acids: CATSDGRGYTF.

The chain joins TRBV20-1 to TRBJ2-2; no reliable D call. The CDR3 has 13 residues. V shed 4 bases and J shed 3 bases, with 9 bases lying between them. In germline, CDR1 is DFQATT, CDR2 SNEGSKA (reference sequence). The CDR3 here is CSAIYLYTGELFF. Here the CDR3 DNA reads TGCAGTGCTATATATCTGTACACCGGGGAGCTGTTTTTT.

As concerns this clone: The junction shows a germline mismatch at one end, possibly a read error. The V call is TRBV7-9, the J call TRBJ2-2, with D possibly matching TRBD2 (6 bases). The CDR3 runs to 14 residues. Germline V gene sequence: CDR1 SEHNR, CDR2 FQNEAQ (reference sequence). The CDR3 sequence: CASSLGGNTGELIF. The CDR3, as DNA: TGTGCCAGCAGCTTAGGCGGGAACACCGGGGAGCTGATTTTT.